The 31 T cell receptor beta chains reported below all come from one sample, sequenced in a study of T cells in Graves' hyperthyroidism and ophthalmopathy. Researchers amplified the TCR beta CDR3 regions from RNA transcripts. HTBI primers were used for first-round RT-PCR of the TCR CDR3. MiXCR, applied by TCRdb to the multiplex PCR reads, yields one record per CDR3 protein. The sample includes 380,000 or so distinct CDR3 sequences, approximately 13% of them seen just once. Material for sequencing was blood. Receptors originate from a woman aged 25 to 45 with Graves' hyperthyroidism.

The chain links TRBV5-6 to TRBJ2-5, with 9 bases aligning to TRBD1. Trimming cost V 4 bases and J 5 bases; bases outside gene matches: 15. Germline V gives CDR1 SGHDT, CDR2 YYEEEE. This CDR3 is built from 17 residues. CDR3 protein: CASSPLVTGGRWETQYF. Here the CDR3 DNA reads TGTGCCAGCAGCCCCCTGGTGACAGGGGGAAGGTGGGAGACCCAGTACTTC.

This clonotype was picked up many times. This chain uses TRBV2 with TRBJ1-5; 7 bases line up with TRBD1. V lost 4 bases to trimming and J lost 3 bases; unmatched junction nucleotides: 3. Per the germline V gene, CDR1 is SNHLY and CDR2 is FYNNEI. CDR3 size: 14 residues. The CDR3 here is CASSGGQHNQPQHF. Written as DNA, the CDR3 is TGTGCCAGCAGTGGGGGACAGCACAATCAGCCCCAGCATTTT.

This clonotype was detected only a few times. The V call is TRBV20-1, the J call TRBJ1-4; D remains ambiguous. CDR1 is DFQATT and CDR2 is SNEGSKA in the germline V gene (reference sequence). V was pared by 3 bases and J by 7 bases, with 15 bases between. This CDR3 comprises 14 residues. CDR3: CSARDEGVGEKLFF. The CDR3 DNA is TGCAGTGCTAGGGATGAGGGAGTGGGTGAAAAACTGTTTTTT.

The V and J genes are TRBV29-1 and TRBJ2-5, with D uncertain. Germline CDR1 and CDR2: SQVTM and ANQGSEA. V was cut by 4 bases and J by 3 bases, with 6 bases left in between. The CDR3 has 11 residues. Here the CDR3 DNA reads TGCAGCGTTGGAACAAAAGAGACCCAGTACTTC. This sequence encodes CSVGTKETQYF.

The sample holds many counts of this clonotype. As DNA, the CDR3 is TGTGCCAGCAGCCAAGATCCCTCATCCATGAAGCAGTACTTC. It encodes CASSQDPSSMKQYF. The J gene is TRBJ2-7, the V gene TRBV3-1; D is unresolved. The germline CDR1 and CDR2 sequences are LGHDT and YNNKEL (reference sequence). The CDR3 length is 14 residues. Trimming stripped 0 bases from V and 8 bases from J, with 14 bases between.

This clonotype was observed many times. This rearrangement joins TRBV13 to TRBJ2-1; maybe TRBD1 (6 bases). The germline V gene has CDR1 PRHDT and CDR2 FYEKMQ (reference sequence). This CDR3 region has 14 residues. V was pared by 2 bases and J by 10 bases, with 15 bases between. CDR3 coding DNA: TGTGCCAGCAGCTTACAGGCAGGGGAGTACGAGCAGTTCTTC. Translating it yields CASSLQAGEYEQFF.

This clonotype was counted ten times or more. This chain links TRBV6-1 with TRBJ2-7; 12 bases agree with TRBD2. Germline assignment: CDR1 MNHNS and CDR2 SASEGT. J was trimmed by 6 bases and V by 5 bases; bases with no gene match: 8. The CDR3 sequence is 15 residues long. In DNA, the CDR3 is TGTGCCAGCAGTTCATCTAGCGGGAGGGCCGGCGAGCAGTACTTC. This codes for CASSSSSGRAGEQYF.

This clonotype was observed many times. In DNA form, the CDR3 reads TGTGCTAGTGGTCCCCGGAAGACGGGCCGACAAGAGACCCAGTACTTC. Encoded protein: CASGPRKTGRQETQYF. V and J are TRBV12-5 and TRBJ2-5; D unclear. The V gene's germline CDR1 is LGHNT and CDR2 FRNRAP. Trimming took 5 bases from V and 2 from J, leaving 18 bases between them. The CDR3 is 16 residues long.

This clonotype was detected many times. The chain is built from TRBV2 and TRBJ2-7; 10 nucleotides line up with TRBD2. This CDR3 has 13 amino acids. V shed 6 bases, J shed 7 bases, and the junction held 6 bases outside the gene matches. Per the germline V gene, CDR1 is SNHLY and CDR2 is FYNNEI. The CDR3 protein is CASSGVAGGEQYF. The CDR3 region has the DNA TGTGCCAGCAGCGGAGTAGCGGGAGGTGAGCAGTACTTC.

This clonotype was observed a few times. The V and J genes are TRBV7-9 and TRBJ1-3; D is unclear. V was trimmed by 5 bases and J by 7 bases, leaving 15 bases between them. The CDR3 has 14 residues. CDR1 and CDR2 from the germline V gene are SEHNR and FQNEAQ (reference sequence). The DNA of the CDR3 is TGTGCCAGCAGCGCACCCGGTTTTGGGAACACCATATATTTT. Its translation: CASSAPGFGNTIYF.

This rearrangement joins TRBV6-1 to TRBJ2-6; unclear D gene. CDR3 length: 17 residues. Germline CDR1 reads MNHNS; CDR2 reads SASEGT. V was cut by 3 bases and J by 4 bases, with 16 bases left in between. CDR3 protein: CASSEVWARSGANVLTF. CDR3 DNA sequence: TGTGCCAGCAGTGAGGTCTGGGCCCGCTCCGGGGCCAACGTCCTGACTTTC.

The J gene is TRBJ1-2, the V gene TRBV5-1; possibly TRBD1 for D (6 bases). The V and J ends lost 4 bases and 7 bases respectively, with 23 bases between them. Germline CDR1 reads SGHRS; CDR2 reads YFSETQ. The CDR3 totals 16 residues. CDR3 sequence reads: CASSDEPPDRGVGYTF. For the CDR3, the DNA is TGCGCCAGCAGCGACGAACCCCCGGACAGAGGAGTTGGCTACACCTTC.

The chain uses TRBV18 and TRBJ1-1, with D uncertain. The germline V and J ends were trimmed by 4 bases and 2 bases, with 8 bases remaining between them. The CDR3 contains 13 residues. CDR1 and CDR2 from the germline V gene are KGHSH and LQKENI. DNA for the CDR3: TGTGCCAGCTCACAGCGGATTAACACTGAAGCTTTCTTT. It is translated as CASSQRINTEAFF.

There are a few counts of this clonotype. This rearrangement joins TRBV2 to TRBJ2-1, with 9 bases identical to TRBD2. V lost 5 bases, J lost 7 bases, and 6 bases stayed unmatched. Germline V CDR1 and CDR2: SNHLY, FYNNEI. The CDR3 runs 14 residues. The CDR3 nucleotides read TGTGCCAGCAGTCTAGCGGGGTCTAATAATGAGCAGTTCTTC. Translation gives CASSLAGSNNEQFF.

Comments on this clonotype: Being one base from a much bigger clone, this may be a read error. The gene calls are TRBV13 and TRBJ2-7, with TRBD2 identical over 9 bases. V lost 5 bases to trimming and J lost 5 bases; unmatched junction nucleotides: 7. Germline V gene lookup returns CDR1 PRHDT and CDR2 FYEKMQ (reference sequence). The CDR3 loop spans 14 amino acids. CDR3 protein: CASSPPGLAHEQYF. The CDR3 DNA reads as TGTGCCAGCAGCCCCCCGGGACTAGCCCACGAGCAGTACTTC. The full variable domain, in which reference TRBV13 and TRBJ2-7 provide the parts outside the CDR3, is AAGVIQSPRHLIKEKRETATLKCYPIPRHDTVYWYQQGPGQDPQFLISFYEKMQSDKGSIPDRFSAQQFSDYHSELNMSSLELGDSALYFCASSPPGLAHEQYFGPGTRLTVT.

In regard to this clonotype: This is likely a read error, given that the CDR3 carries no conserved phenylalanine or tryptophan at its end. DNA of the CDR3: TGTGCCAGCTCAACCGAAGCTGGGGCCAACGTCCTGACTCTC. It translates to CASSTEAGANVLTL. The chain links TRBV18 to TRBJ2-6; D unclear. The germline CDR1 and CDR2 sequences are KGHSH and LQKENI. Trimming took off 5 bases at V and 2 bases at J, with 7 bases between the two ends. The CDR3 sequence is 14 residues long.

The rearrangement uses TRBV18 and TRBJ2-1; 8 positions agree with TRBD1. The CDR3 extends over 15 amino acids. Germline CDR1 is KGHSH and CDR2 is LQKENI. V lost 0 bases and J lost 4; bases outside the gene matches: 2. The CDR3 spells CASSPPNRGYNEQFF. DNA for the CDR3: TGTGCCAGCTCACCACCGAACAGGGGGTACAATGAGCAGTTCTTC.

As for this clonotype: The limits of the CDR3 on the DNA are not certain, so only TCRdb's listed CDR3 is given. The CDR3 here is CASDSGQGLSGRTQYF. This sequence joins TRBV5-6 and TRBJ2-3; the listed D gene, TRBD1, was not tested against the DNA. The CDR3 sequence runs 16 residues, both termini included. Germline V CDR1 and CDR2: SGHDT, YYEEEE.

This clonotype was counted at least ten times. J is TRBJ2-1 and V is TRBV20-1; 9 bases line up with TRBD2. CDR1 and CDR2 (germline): DFQATT, SNEGSKA (reference sequence). This CDR3 comprises 17 residues. Losses at the gene ends were 5 bases for V and 6 bases for J; bases not matched to a gene: 17. In nucleotides, the CDR3 is TGCAGTGCTCGAGGGAGTAGATTAGCGGGAGTCCGCAATGAGCAGTTCTTC. This sequence encodes CSARGSRLAGVRNEQFF.

In the case of this clonotype: A read error may account for a junction end that differs from germline. The chain combines TRBV29-1 with TRBJ2-6, with 7 bases that match TRBD2. The germline CDR1 and CDR2 sequences are SQVTM and ANQGSEA. This CDR3 has 17 amino acids. The CDR3 nucleotides read TGCAGCGCTGAACCTCTAGCGGTGAGCTCTGGGGCCAACGTCCTGACTTTC. Translated: CSAEPLAVSSGANVLTF.

V usage is TRBV29-1 and J usage is TRBJ1-2; tentatively, D is TRBD1 (5 bases). In germline, CDR1 is SQVTM, CDR2 ANQGSEA. This CDR3 contains 14 residues. V gave up 0 bases and J gave up 4 bases, with 12 bases separating them. The CDR3: CSVEDRGRGYGYTF. CDR3 sequence (DNA): TGCAGCGTTGAAGATCGGGGTAGGGGCTATGGCTACACCTTC.

This clonotype came up a few times. CDR3 in DNA: TGTGCCAGCAGCATAGGACAGGGTGGAACCTATGGCTACACCTTC. Residues: CASSIGQGGTYGYTF. The chain couples TRBV9 to TRBJ1-2; 8 bases are a match to TRBD1. J was trimmed by 4 bases and V by 4 bases; bases with no gene match: 9. CDR1 is SGDLS, CDR2 YYNGEE, per germline. There are 15 residues in the CDR3.

This clonotype was detected ten times or more. This chain links TRBV12-3 or TRBV12-4 with TRBJ2-1; D is possibly TRBD1 (6 bases). Trimming left V 7 bases short and J 6 bases short, with 13 bases between. The CDR3 extends over 13 amino acids. As DNA, the CDR3 is TGTGCCAGCACTGGAGTGGGGGCCAATGAGCAGTTCTTC. Translated: CASTGVGANEQFF.

Of note for this clonotype: A much larger clone sits a single nucleotide away, making a read error possible. This rearrangement joins TRBV29-1 to TRBJ2-3, with 8 bases fitting TRBD2. The germline CDR1 and CDR2 sequences are SQVTM and ANQGSEA. Trimming at V came to 7 bases and at J to 1 base, leaving 4 bases not matched to a gene. The CDR3 runs to 13 residues. The CDR3 spells CSAEAGGTDTQYF. The CDR3 nucleotides read TGCAGCGCGGAAGCGGGAGGCACAGATACGCAGTATTTT.

This clonotype was counted at least ten times. The rearrangement links TRBV11-2 to TRBJ2-3, with 9 bases fitting TRBD1. The V gene end was trimmed by 1 base and the J gene end by 1 base; junction bases not matched to a gene: 6. Germline CDR1 reads SGHAT; CDR2 reads FQNNGV. The CDR3 extends over 17 amino acids. CDR3 region: CASSLGQGEIGTDTQYF. The CDR3 DNA follows: TGTGCCAGCAGCTTAGGACAGGGGGAAATCGGCACAGATACGCAGTATTTT.

This clonotype has a handful of counts. The rearrangement links TRBV12-5 to TRBJ2-2; D gene unclear. Germline V gives CDR1 LGHNT, CDR2 FRNRAP. This CDR3 has 12 residues. Trimming removed 8 bases at V and 5 bases at J, with 9 bases between. The CDR3 sequence: CASISRTGELFF. The CDR3 coding sequence is TGTGCTAGTATCTCCCGGACCGGGGAGCTGTTTTTT.

Ten or more counts support this clonotype. The CDR3 bases are TGCAGTGCTAGGACGGGCAATCAGCCCCAGCATTTT. As protein: CSARTGNQPQHF. The V and J genes are TRBV20-1 and TRBJ1-5; D remains ambiguous. The CDR3 is made up of 12 amino acids. Germline V gene lookup returns CDR1 DFQATT and CDR2 SNEGSKA (reference sequence). The germline V and J ends were trimmed by 3 bases and 2 bases, with 5 bases remaining between them.

Many counts were recorded for this clonotype. V gene TRBV28 combines with J gene TRBJ2-7; a possible D gene is TRBD2 (6 bases). The germline gives CDR1 MDHEN, CDR2 SYDVKM. The CDR3 is made up of 13 amino acids. The V and J ends lost 1 base and 6 bases respectively, with 10 bases between them. DNA of the CDR3: TGTGCCAGCAGTTTATCCCCCGGGGGCGAGCAGTACTTC. As protein: CASSLSPGGEQYF.

The chain couples TRBV6-2 or TRBV6-3 to TRBJ1-4; 7 bases agree with TRBD1. Losses at the gene ends were 6 bases for V and 11 bases for J; bases not matched to a gene: 9. Per the germline V gene, CDR1 is MNHEY and CDR2 is SVGEGT. CDR3 size: 13 residues. The CDR3 DNA reads as TGTGCCAGCAGCGACAGGGATTGGATGAAACTGTTTTTT. This codes for CASSDRDWMKLFF.

At least ten counts were recorded for this clonotype. The CDR3 DNA is TGTGCCAGCAGTTTGACTAGCGGGAGCCACGAGCAGTACTTC. It codes for CASSLTSGSHEQYF. The chain links TRBV7-8 to TRBJ2-7; TRBD2 agrees at 12 bases. CDR3 length: 14 amino acids. The V segment lost 6 bases and the J segment 5 bases; nucleotides outside the gene matches: 5. Germline CDR1 is SGHVS and CDR2 is FQNEAQ.

The chain combines TRBV20-1 with TRBJ2-5; D unclear. Trimming cost V 0 bases and J 4 bases, with 12 bases left between them. This CDR3 contains 14 residues. Germline V gene sequence: CDR1 DFQATT, CDR2 SNEGSKA (reference sequence). The CDR3 nucleotides read TGCAGTGCTAGAGAGGGATTGGGGTCAGAGACCCAGTACTTC. Protein product: CSAREGLGSETQYF.